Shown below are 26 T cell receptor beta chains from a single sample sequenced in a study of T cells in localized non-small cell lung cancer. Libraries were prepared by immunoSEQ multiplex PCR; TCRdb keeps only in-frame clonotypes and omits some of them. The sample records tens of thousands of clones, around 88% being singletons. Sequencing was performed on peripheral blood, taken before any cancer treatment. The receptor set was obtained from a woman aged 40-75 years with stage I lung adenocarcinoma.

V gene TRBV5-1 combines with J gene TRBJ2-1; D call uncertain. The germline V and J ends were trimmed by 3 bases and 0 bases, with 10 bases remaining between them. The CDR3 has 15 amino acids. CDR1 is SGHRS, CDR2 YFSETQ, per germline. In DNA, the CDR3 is TGCGCCAGCAGCTCGGCCTCGACCTCCTACAATGAGCAGTTCTTC. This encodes CASSSASTSYNEQFF.

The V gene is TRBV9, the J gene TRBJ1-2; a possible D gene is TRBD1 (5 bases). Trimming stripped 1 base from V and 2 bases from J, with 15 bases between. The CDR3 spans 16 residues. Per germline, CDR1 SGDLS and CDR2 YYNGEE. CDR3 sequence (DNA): TGTGCCAGCAGCGTAAACTCTGGGACCCTCAACTATGGCTACACCTTC. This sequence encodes CASSVNSGTLNYGYTF.

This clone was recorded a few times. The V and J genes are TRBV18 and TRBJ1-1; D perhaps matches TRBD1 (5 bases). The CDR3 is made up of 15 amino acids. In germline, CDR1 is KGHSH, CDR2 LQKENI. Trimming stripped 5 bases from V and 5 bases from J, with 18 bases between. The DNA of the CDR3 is TGTGCCAGCTCAAGGGAGGGACTTCGGGGGACTGAAGCTTTCTTT. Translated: CASSREGLRGTEAFF.

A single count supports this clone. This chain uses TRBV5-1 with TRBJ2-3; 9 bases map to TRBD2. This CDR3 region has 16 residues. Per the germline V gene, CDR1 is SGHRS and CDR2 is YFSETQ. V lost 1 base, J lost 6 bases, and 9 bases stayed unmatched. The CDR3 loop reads CASSLSRRGGRDTQYF. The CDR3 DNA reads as TGCGCCAGCAGCTTGTCGAGGCGGGGGGGCCGGGATACGCAGTATTTT.

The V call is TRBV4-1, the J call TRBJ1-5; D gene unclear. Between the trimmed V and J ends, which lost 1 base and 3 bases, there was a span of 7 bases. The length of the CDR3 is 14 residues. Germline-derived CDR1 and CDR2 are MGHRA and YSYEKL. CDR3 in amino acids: CASSQARNNQPQHF. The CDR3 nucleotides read TGCGCCAGCAGCCAAGCCCGTAACAATCAGCCCCAGCATTTT.

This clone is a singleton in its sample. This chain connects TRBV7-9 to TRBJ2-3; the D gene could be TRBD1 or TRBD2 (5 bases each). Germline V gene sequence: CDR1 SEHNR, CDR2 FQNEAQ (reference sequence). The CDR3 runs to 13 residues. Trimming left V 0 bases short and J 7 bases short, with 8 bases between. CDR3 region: CASSLAGVYTQYF. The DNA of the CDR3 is TGTGCCAGCAGCTTAGCGGGGGTCTATACGCAGTATTTT.

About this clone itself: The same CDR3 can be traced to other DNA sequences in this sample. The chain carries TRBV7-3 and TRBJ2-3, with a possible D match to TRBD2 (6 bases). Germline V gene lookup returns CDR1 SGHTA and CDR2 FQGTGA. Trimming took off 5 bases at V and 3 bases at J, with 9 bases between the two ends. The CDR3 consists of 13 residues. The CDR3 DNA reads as TGTGCCAGCAGCCTCGGGGGAACAGATACGCAGTATTTT. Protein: CASSLGGTDTQYF.

The CDR3 DNA reads as TGTGCCAGCAGGCCAGGGGGGAGAGCGAACACCGGGGAGCTGTTTTTT. The encoded protein is CASRPGGRANTGELFF. The genes are TRBV11-2 and TRBJ2-2, with D perhaps matching TRBD1 (7 bases). CDR1 and CDR2 (germline): SGHAT, FQNNGV. Trimming stripped 6 bases from V and 0 bases from J, with 14 bases between. This CDR3 spans 16 amino acids.

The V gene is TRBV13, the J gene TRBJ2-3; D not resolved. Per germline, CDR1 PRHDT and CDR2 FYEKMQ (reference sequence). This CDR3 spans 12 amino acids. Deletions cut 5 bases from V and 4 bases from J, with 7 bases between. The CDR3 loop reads CASSTDADTQYF. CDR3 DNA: TGTGCCAGCAGCACGGACGCAGATACGCAGTATTTT.

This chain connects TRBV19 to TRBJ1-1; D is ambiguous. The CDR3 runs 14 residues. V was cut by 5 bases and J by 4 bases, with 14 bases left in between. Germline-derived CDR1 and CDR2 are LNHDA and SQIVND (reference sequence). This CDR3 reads CASSASLWGTEAFF. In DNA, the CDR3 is TGTGCCAGTAGTGCCTCTTTGTGGGGCACTGAAGCTTTCTTT.

The DNA of the CDR3 is TGTGCCAGCAGTTTCGTACAGGGGAGGTACGAGCAGTACTTC. This codes for CASSFVQGRYEQYF. V and J are TRBV28 and TRBJ2-7; D is possibly TRBD1 (7 bases). CDR1 and CDR2 from the germline V gene are MDHEN and SYDVKM. V was pared by 3 bases and J by 4 bases, with 13 bases between. The CDR3 has 14 amino acids.

The CDR3 bases are TGTGCCAGCAGCGAAGCGAGCACTAGCACAGATACGCAGTATTTT. Its translation: CASSEASTSTDTQYF. The V call is TRBV5-4, the J call TRBJ2-3; D is ambiguous. CDR1 and CDR2 (germline): SGHNT, YYREEE (reference sequence). Trimming pared 4 bases from V and 0 bases from J, leaving 12 bases between. The CDR3 sequence is 15 residues long.

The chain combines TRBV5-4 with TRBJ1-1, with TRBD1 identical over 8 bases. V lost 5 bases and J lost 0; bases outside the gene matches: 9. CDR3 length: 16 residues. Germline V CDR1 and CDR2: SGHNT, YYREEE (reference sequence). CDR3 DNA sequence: TGTGCCAGCAGTTTTGACAGGGGCGCCATGAACACTGAAGCTTTCTTT. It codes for CASSFDRGAMNTEAFF. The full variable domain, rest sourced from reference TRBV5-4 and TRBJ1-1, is ETGVTQSPTHLIKTRGQQVTLRCSSQSGHNTVSWYQQALGQGPQFIFQYYREEENGRGNFPPRFSGLQFPNYSSELNVNALELDDSALYLCASSFDRGAMNTEAFFGQGTRLTVV.

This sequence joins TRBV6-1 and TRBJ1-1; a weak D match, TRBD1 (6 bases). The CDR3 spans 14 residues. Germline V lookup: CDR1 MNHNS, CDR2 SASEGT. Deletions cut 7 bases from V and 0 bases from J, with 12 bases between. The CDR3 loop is CASIPGHLNTEAFF. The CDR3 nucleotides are TGTGCCAGCATCCCGGGACATCTGAACACTGAAGCTTTCTTT.

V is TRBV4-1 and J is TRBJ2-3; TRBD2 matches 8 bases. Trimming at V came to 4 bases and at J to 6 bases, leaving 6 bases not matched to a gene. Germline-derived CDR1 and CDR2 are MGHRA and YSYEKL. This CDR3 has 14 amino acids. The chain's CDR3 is CASSPQRGWDTQYF. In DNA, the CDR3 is TGCGCCAGCAGCCCCCAGCGGGGGTGGGATACGCAGTATTTT.

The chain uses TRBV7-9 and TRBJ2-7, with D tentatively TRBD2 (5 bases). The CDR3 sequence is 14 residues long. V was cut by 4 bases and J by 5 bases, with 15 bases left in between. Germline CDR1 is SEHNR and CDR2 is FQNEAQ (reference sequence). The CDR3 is CASSSSGVGNEQYF. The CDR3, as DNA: TGTGCCAGCAGCTCATCCGGGGTTGGGAACGAGCAGTACTTC. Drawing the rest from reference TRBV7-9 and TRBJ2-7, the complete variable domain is DTGVSQNPRHKITKRGQNVTFRCDPISEHNRLYWYRQTLGQGPEFLTYFQNEAQLEKSRLLSDRFSAERPKGSFSTLEIQRTEQGDSAMYLCASSSSGVGNEQYFGPGTRLTVT.

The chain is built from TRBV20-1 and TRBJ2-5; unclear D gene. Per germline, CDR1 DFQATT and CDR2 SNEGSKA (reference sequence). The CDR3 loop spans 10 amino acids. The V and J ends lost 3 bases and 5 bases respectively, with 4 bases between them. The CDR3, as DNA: TGCAGTGCTAGTTTCGAGACCCAGTACTTC. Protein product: CSASFETQYF.

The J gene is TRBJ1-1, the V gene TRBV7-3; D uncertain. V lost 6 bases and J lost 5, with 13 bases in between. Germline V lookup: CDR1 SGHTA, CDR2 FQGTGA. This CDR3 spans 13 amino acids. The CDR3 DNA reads TGTGCCAGCAGGAGGGAGTTTTCGACTGAAGCTTTCTTT. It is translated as CASRREFSTEAFF.

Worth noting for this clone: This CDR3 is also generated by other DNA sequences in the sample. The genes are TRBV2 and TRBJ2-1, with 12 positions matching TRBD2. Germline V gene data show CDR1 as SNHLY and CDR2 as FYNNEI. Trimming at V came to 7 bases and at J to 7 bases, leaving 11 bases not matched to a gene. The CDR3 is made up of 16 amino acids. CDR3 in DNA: TGTGCCAGCACGCACCTAGCGGGGGGGCCAGTGAATGAGCAGTTCTTC. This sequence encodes CASTHLAGGPVNEQFF.

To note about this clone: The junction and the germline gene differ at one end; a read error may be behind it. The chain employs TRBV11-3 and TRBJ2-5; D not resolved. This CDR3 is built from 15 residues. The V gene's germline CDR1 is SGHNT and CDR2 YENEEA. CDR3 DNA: TGTGCCAGCCGCTTAGGCCCGGTCGACGGGGAGACCCAGTACTTC. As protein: CASRLGPVDGETQYF. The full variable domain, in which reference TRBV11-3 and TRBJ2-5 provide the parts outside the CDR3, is EAGVVQSPRYKIIEKKQPVAFWCNPISGHNTLYWYLQNLGQGPELLIRYENEEAVDDSQLPKDRFSAERLKGVDSTLKIQPAELGDSAVYLCASRLGPVDGETQYFGPGTRLLVL.

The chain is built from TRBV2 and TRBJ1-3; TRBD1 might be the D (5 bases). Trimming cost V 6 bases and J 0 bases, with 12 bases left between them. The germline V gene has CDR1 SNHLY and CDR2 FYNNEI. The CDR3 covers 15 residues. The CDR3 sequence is CASRRDRSSGNTIYF. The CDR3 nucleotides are TGTGCCAGCAGAAGGGACCGAAGCTCTGGAAACACCATATATTTT.

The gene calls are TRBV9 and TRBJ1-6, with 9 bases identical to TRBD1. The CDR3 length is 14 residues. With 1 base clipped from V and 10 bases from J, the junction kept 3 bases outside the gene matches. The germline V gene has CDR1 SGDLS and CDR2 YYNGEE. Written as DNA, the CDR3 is TGTGCCAGCAGCGTAACAGGGGGCGGCTCACCCCTCCACTTT. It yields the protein CASSVTGGGSPLHF. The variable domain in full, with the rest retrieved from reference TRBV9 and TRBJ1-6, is DSGVTQTPKHLITATGQRVTLRCSPRSGDLSVYWYQQSLDQGLQFLIQYYNGEERAKGNILERFSAQQFPDLHSELNLSSLELGDSALYFCASSVTGGGSPLHFGNGTRLTVT.

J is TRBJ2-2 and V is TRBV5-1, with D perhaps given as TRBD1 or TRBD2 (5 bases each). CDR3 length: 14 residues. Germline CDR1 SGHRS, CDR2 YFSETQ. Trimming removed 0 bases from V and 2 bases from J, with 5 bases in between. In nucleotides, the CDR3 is TGCGCCAGCAGCTTGGGGGACAACACCGGGGAGCTGTTTTTT. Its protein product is CASSLGDNTGELFF.

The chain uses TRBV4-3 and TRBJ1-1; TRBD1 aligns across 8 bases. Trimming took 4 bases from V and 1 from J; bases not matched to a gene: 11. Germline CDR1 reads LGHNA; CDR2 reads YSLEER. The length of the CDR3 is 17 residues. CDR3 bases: TGCGCCAGCAGCCGCATTCCCCAGGGGGCCGCGAACACTGAAGCTTTCTTT. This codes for CASSRIPQGAANTEAFF.

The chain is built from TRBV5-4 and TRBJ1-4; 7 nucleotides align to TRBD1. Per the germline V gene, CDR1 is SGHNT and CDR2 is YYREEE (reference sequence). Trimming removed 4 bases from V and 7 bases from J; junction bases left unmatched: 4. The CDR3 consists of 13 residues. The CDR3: CASSAGTVEKLFF. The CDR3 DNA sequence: TGTGCCAGCAGCGCCGGGACAGTTGAAAAACTGTTTTTT.

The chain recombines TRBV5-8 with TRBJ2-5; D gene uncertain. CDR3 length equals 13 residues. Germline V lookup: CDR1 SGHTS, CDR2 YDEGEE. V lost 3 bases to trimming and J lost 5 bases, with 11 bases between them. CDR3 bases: TGTGCCAGCAGCTCAGAATTGGTGGAGACCCAGTACTTC. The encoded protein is CASSSELVETQYF.